This T cell receptor beta chain was recovered during a study of T cell clonality in common variable immunodeficiency (dated by TCRdb to between 2014 and 2017). On the study overall, not on this receptor specifically: TCRbeta clonality was higher in CVID subjects than in healthy controls (t-test p = 0.018), and the increase was most characteristic of about a third of subjects. It was noted by the authors that sequencing of the repertoires of T cell subpopulations would be needed to clarify the cause of the increased clonality in CVID. Reportedly, TCRbeta sequences from CVID had fewer deletions and N-nucleotide insertions, and highly modified clones with 13 or more V deletions were absent from CVID. Despite equal DNA input, controls averaged roughly 89,000 unique sequences per sample versus about 32,000 in CVID samples. Healthy controls shared more TCRbeta clones with each other than CVID subjects shared among themselves (p < 0.0001). Correlations between repertoire features and clinical complications were limited by patient heterogeneity within the CVID cohort.

CVID samples and control samples contributed equivalent amounts of genomic DNA as sequencing input. For every sample, a 60 bp segment covering the rearranged TCRbeta CDR3 region was amplified and then sequenced. TCRbeta amplification used the immunoSEQ assay, a bias-corrected multiplex PCR with high-throughput sequencing. Per the authors' processing: Every unique nucleotide sequence was considered a clone and was annotated with V, D and J genes, copy number and frequency. Sequences were labeled productive if in frame, and non-productive if out of frame or containing stop codons. As previously described, clonality was calculated on the basis of Shannon's entropy. The predicted amino acid sequences of productive clones were used to derive mean CDR3 Kyte-Doolittle hydropathy. Using the R hclust function, scaled V gene usage was clustered hierarchically with Manhattan distance and complete linkage. Sharing of clones by CDR3 amino acid sequence was evaluated through resampling of 12 repertoires per group over 100 rounds. The repertoires were searched for around 75 published EBV-specific and around 240 published CMV-specific TCRbeta sequences. After two CVID samples that produced fewer than 10,000 sequences were dropped from the analysis, 45 or so CVID repertoires remained. The source is immuneACCESS, and TCRdb retained only in-frame sequences with V and J called. Part of the clones is not carried over; for the studies checked, unresolved V genes explain less than half of this, and the remainder is unexplained. That table supplies the V and J calls and clone size; D and trimming were determined from the DNA. In this sample the table shows 35,000 to 55,000 clones, and no singletons are among them. Jointly, the top ten make up 0.68% of the sample.

Its CDR3 holds 12 amino acids, cysteine through phenylalanine. The DNA covers only part of the CDR3, 27 bases in frame from base 1. V is cut by 4 bases and J by 5 bases, and the space between the germline ends is 9 bases. The CDR1 and CDR2 encoded by the germline V gene are SGHRS and YFSETQ. Most of the CVID patients and most of the healthy controls were of Caucasian heritage. Heparinized peripheral whole blood samples of about 5 to 8.5 ml were collected from each donor. TCRbeta CDR3 repertoires were sequenced from genomic DNA of adults with common variable immune deficiency (CVID) and healthy adult controls. There were about 22 healthy adult volunteers in the control group (around twelve female and about ten male), ranging in age from about 20 to 70 years, with a mean age of roughly 35. Diluted blood was density-centrifuged over Hypaque 1077 or Ficoll-Paque to isolate peripheral blood mononuclear cells. Genomic DNA was obtained from unsorted mononuclear cells using either Qiagen column purification or a centrifugation-based method.

This clone was observed many times. This receptor's antigen is unknown. The CDR3 end lies 3 residues beyond the end of the read and is filled in from the germline J gene. In this chain, TRBV5-1 is recombined with TRBJ2-5; 6 matching bases give a weak D call of TRBD1. Specimen: peripheral blood mononuclear cells. The origin of this receptor is a person between 18 and 75 years old in good health. The covered CDR3 bases are TGCGCCAGCAGCGGGGGCATGGAGACC. The resulting protein is CASSGGMET. The whole CDR3 is CASSGGMETQYF.